The table lists the clone carrying this T cell receptor beta chain with a few counts. The antigen is undetermined. The V gene's germline CDR1 is LNHDA and CDR2 SQIVND (reference sequence). This CDR3 has 15 residues. The ends lost 5 bases at V and 2 bases at J; junction bases unmatched: 4. TCR alpha and beta CDR3 regions were amplified from RNA using iRepertoire nested multiplex PCR. TCRdb re-called the multiplex PCR reads through MiXCR, storing one row per CDR3 protein. Among approximately 140,000 distinct CDR3 sequences, around 25% were seen once, and the ten largest hold around a quarter. These data belong to a study of glioma-infiltrating T cells. Study findings and constraints: Above-expected tissue-blood divergence occurred in all gliomas, most in low-grade ones. Only very few CDR3 sequences appeared in both tissue and blood.

This sequence originates from a human donor with low-grade glioma or glioblastoma, undergoing nonglioma brain surgery, or in good health (not recorded which). The chain recombines TRBV19 with TRBJ2-5; 11 bases line up with TRBD1. Sequences were obtained from glioma tissue, nonneoplastic brain tissue, or PBMCs (not recorded which). The CDR3 DNA reads as TGTGCCAGTAGTCCAGGGACAGGGGGGCAAGAGACCCAGTACTTC. Protein sequence: CASSPGTGGQETQYF. Looking up the rest from reference TRBV19 and TRBJ2-5 gives the full variable domain: DGGITQSPKYLFRKEGQNVTLSCEQNLNHDAMYWYRQDPGQGLRLIYYSQIVNDFQKGDIAEGYSVSREKKESFPLTVTSAQKNPTAFYLCASSPGTGGQETQYFGPGTRLLVL.